The subject of this entry is one T cell receptor beta chain. TCRdb's copy holds only in-frame clones and misses some; the assay was immunoSEQ multiplex PCR. The sample lists tens of thousands of clones, about 91% occurring once. This sample is drawn from a study of T cells in tuberculosis. Study background: Within 7 days of starting treatment, or before, PBMC were stored.

The CDR3 consists of 14 residues. The germline V gene has CDR1 MGHDK and CDR2 SYGVNS. The V and J ends lost 5 bases and 5 bases, in that order; junction bases with no gene match: 6. Described time point: new active TB diagnosis, blood taken before or within 7 days of starting treatment. This sample comprised PBMCs, obtained at tuberculosis diagnosis. The receptor was isolated from an adult with tuberculosis. The genes are TRBV25-1 and TRBJ2-7; 10 nucleotides line up with TRBD1. CDR3 nucleotide sequence: TGTGCCAGCAGTAGAAGGACAGGGGGTAACGAGCAGTACTTC. Its protein product is CASSRRTGGNEQYF.